This TCR beta chain was sequenced for a study of cytomegalovirus exposure and HLA in healthy donors. Overall study: The platform used for the roughly 130 validation repertoires matched that of the roughly 700 first-cohort repertoires, a later analysis reported. Study-wide points: Three chains tied to CMV proved CMV antigen-specific in vitro. Diagnosis of cytomegalovirus status made by the classifier reportedly showed high specificity and sensitivity.

As regards this clone: Antigen specificity is unknown.

CDR1 and CDR2 (germline): SGHVS, FNYEAQ. This CDR3 spans 16 amino acids. V lost 1 base to trimming and J lost 1 base; unmatched junction nucleotides: 6. Assay used: immunoSEQ multiplex PCR; TCRdb lists only in-frame clones, some missing. The sample has 150,000 to 200,000 clones; 85% to 90% are singletons. The source is a woman aged 30 to 39 in good health and CMV-seronegative. The chain joins TRBV7-6 to TRBJ2-5, with 7 nucleotides matching TRBD2. The source material was PBMCs. As DNA, the CDR3 is TGTGCCAGCAGCTTAGTAGGAGGCGGGAGCCAAGAGACCCAGTACTTC. Translated: CASSLVGGGSQETQYF. Looking up the rest from reference TRBV7-6 and TRBJ2-5 gives the full variable domain: GAGVSQSPRYKVTKRGQDVALRCDPISGHVSLYWYRQALGQGPEFLTYFNYEAQQDKSGLPNDRFSAERPEGSISTLTIQRTEQRDSAMYRCASSLVGGGSQETQYFGPGTRLLVL.